A selection of T cell receptor beta chains follows, all from one sample in a study of blood T cell repertoires in COVID-19. Repertoires were generated with immunoSEQ multiplex PCR, while TCRdb's copy carries only in-frame clones and drops some. Among 53,000 or so clones listed, roughly 78% were seen once. The sample consisted of peripheral blood. The receptor set was obtained from a man aged 60-69 years with acute or convalescent COVID-19. The CDR3 runs from the conserved cysteine through the conserved F or W. The D gene is left open where the match is weak. Clone sizes are given selectively: once, few, many, or a class where the clone is expanded.

d_call	v_call	clone_size	j_call	cdr3_nt	cdr3_aa
TRBD1	TRBV2	-	TRBJ1-6	TGTGCCAGCAGTGAAGGACAATACAGGGGCCTTAATTCACCCCTCCACTTT	CASSEGQYRGLNSPLHF
-	TRBV9	few	TRBJ2-3	TGTGCCAGCAGCGTAGAAGGGGGAGAGTTCACAGATACGCAGTATTTT	CASSVEGGEFTDTQYF
-	TRBV20-1	-	TRBJ2-3	TGCAGTGCTATTCAGATAGATACGCAGTATTTT	CSAIQIDTQYF
-	TRBV7-2	-	TRBJ2-1	TGTGCCAGCAGCTTACCAGCGGGCCCATACAATGAGCAGTTCTTC	CASSLPAGPYNEQFF
-	TRBV11-2	-	TRBJ2-1	TGTGCCAGCAGCAAGCCGGTTGGCAATGAGCAGTTCTTC	CASSKPVGNEQFF
TRBD1	TRBV24-1	-	TRBJ2-1	TGTGCCACCAGTGATCGACAGGGGCCCCTTGGGGATGAGCAGTTCTTC	CATSDRQGPLGDEQFF
TRBD2	TRBV24-1	-	TRBJ2-3	TGTGCCACCGGGAGCGGGAGATACACAGATACGCAGTATTTT	CATGSGRYTDTQYF
-	TRBV21-1	-	TRBJ1-5	TGTGCCAGCAACGGGAGGGGGTGGCGAAGCAATCAGCCCCAGCATTTT	CASNGRGWRSNQPQHF
-	TRBV5-1	few	TRBJ1-5	TGCGCCAGCAGCTTGGCCCCCCAGGGTGGTCAGCCCCAGCATTTT	CASSLAPQGGQPQHF
TRBD2	TRBV6-6	-	TRBJ2-1	TGTGCCAGCAGTTACCCCAGACTGACTAGCCTGGAGTTCTTC	CASSYPRLTSLEFF
TRBD1	TRBV23-1	-	TRBJ2-2	TGCGCCAGCAGTCAATCCAGGACAGGACCCACGAACACCGGGGAGCTGTTTTTT	CASSQSRTGPTNTGELFF
TRBD1	TRBV14	-	TRBJ2-2	TGTGCCAGCAGGCCAGGGGGCCCTAGCACCGGGGAGCTGTTTTTT	CASRPGGPSTGELFF
-	TRBV5-1	-	TRBJ1-1	TGCGCCAGCAAGCCAACTATGAACACTGAAGCTTTCTTT	CASKPTMNTEAFF
-	TRBV19	-	TRBJ1-1	TGTGCCAGTACCAAAGTTAGGGGCTCGAACACTGAAGCTTTCTTT	CASTKVRGSNTEAFF
-	TRBV18	few	TRBJ2-2	TGTGCCAGCTCACCGAGGCGCGAACCTCCGAACACCGGGGAGCTGTTTTTT	CASSPRREPPNTGELFF
TRBD1	TRBV5-4	-	TRBJ1-5	TGTGCCAGCAGCTTGGGGGGACAGGATAGCAATCAGCCCCAGCATTTT	CASSLGGQDSNQPQHF
TRBD1	TRBV6-5	-	TRBJ2-7	TGTGCCAGCAGTAAGGACAGGGCCTCCTACGAGCAGTACTTC	CASSKDRASYEQYF
TRBD2	TRBV24-1	-	TRBJ2-4	TGTGCCACACCAGGCTCAGCGGGGTCCAAAAACATTCAGTACTTC	CATPGSAGSKNIQYF
-	TRBV19	-	TRBJ2-6	TGTGCCAGTAGTCCCTTCGGGGACTCTGGGGCCAACGTCCTGACTTTC	CASSPFGDSGANVLTF
-	TRBV9	few	TRBJ1-5	TGTGCCAGCAGCGTAGCACAGGGAAGCAGTGGCAATCAGCCCCAGCATTTT	CASSVAQGSSGNQPQHF
TRBD2	TRBV24-1	-	TRBJ2-2	TGTGCCACCAGTCCACCCTGGGGGGGAACCCGCGGGGAGCTGTTTTTT	CATSPPWGGTRGELFF
TRBD2	TRBV2	-	TRBJ2-2	TGTGCCGGAGGGACTAGCGGGACCACCGGGGAGCTGTTTTTT	CAGGTSGTTGELFF
-	TRBV6-5	few	TRBJ1-1	TGTGCCAGCAGAAAACAGAGTGATGGGACTGAAGCTTTCTTT	CASRKQSDGTEAFF
-	TRBV2	-	TRBJ1-5	TGTGCCAGCAGCCAAGCCCGGGAGTTGTCCCAGCATTTT	CASSQARELSQHF
TRBD1	TRBV27	once	TRBJ2-7	TGTGCCAGCAGTACAGGGGGCTACGAGCAGTACTTC	CASSTGGYEQYF
-	TRBV7-6	-	TRBJ2-2	TGTGCCAGCAGCGCCCCGGGACAAGGGAACACCGGGGAGCTGTTTTTT	CASSAPGQGNTGELFF
-	TRBV5-8	-	TRBJ1-1	TGTGCCAGCAGCTTGACACTGAACACTGAAGCTTTCTTT	CASSLTLNTEAFF
TRBD1	TRBV7-2	-	TRBJ1-2	TGTGCCAGCAGCTTGCCCGGGACAGGGGCCTATGGCTACACCTTC	CASSLPGTGAYGYTF
TRBD1	TRBV19	-	TRBJ1-2	TGTGCCAGTAGTCGGACAGGGCCTAGCGGCTACACCTTC	CASSRTGPSGYTF
-	TRBV7-9	-	TRBJ1-2	TGTGCCAGCAGCCCGGGGGGGATCCGATTGTATGGCTACACCTTC	CASSPGGIRLYGYTF
TRBD2	TRBV6-6	-	TRBJ2-5	TGTGCCAGCAAAAGAATCGCTAGCGGGACCGCCGAGACCCAGTACTTC	CASKRIASGTAETQYF
TRBD2	TRBV5-1	-	TRBJ2-1	TGCGCCAGCAGCTTGGGGGTAGCGGGAGGGCCAGGTCGCTCCTACAATGAGCAGTTCTTC	CASSLGVAGGPGRSYNEQFF
TRBD1	TRBV29-1	-	TRBJ1-2	TGCAGCGTTGAAGAGGACGACAGGGAGGATGGCTACACCTTC	CSVEEDDREDGYTF
TRBD1	TRBV5-1	few	TRBJ1-2	TGCGCCAGCAGCGACCCAGGGGGTAGCTATGGCTACACCTTC	CASSDPGGSYGYTF
-	TRBV11-2	few	TRBJ1-1	TGTGCCAGCAGTTCGTTGGGGGGTGAAACGAACACTGAAGCTTTCTTT	CASSSLGGETNTEAFF
TRBD1	TRBV27	-	TRBJ2-3	TGTGCCAGCAGTCCACTAAGACAGGGGGCCTTAGATACGCAGTATTTT	CASSPLRQGALDTQYF
-	TRBV3-1/TRBV3-2	-	TRBJ2-3	TGTGCCAGCAGTCTCAGTACGACAGATACGCAGTATTTT	CASSLSTTDTQYF
TRBD1	TRBV6-1	-	TRBJ1-4	TGTGCCAGCAGTGAGGACAGGGTCAATGAAAAACTGTTTTTT	CASSEDRVNEKLFF
TRBD2	TRBV30	few	TRBJ2-7	TGTGCCTGGAGTACCCTAGCGGGGACTTACGAGCAGTACTTC	CAWSTLAGTYEQYF
-	TRBV2	-	TRBJ2-5	TGTGCCAGCAGTGCTCCTCCGGGAATGCAAGAGACCCAGTACTTC	CASSAPPGMQETQYF
-	TRBV28	-	TRBJ2-5	TGTGCCAGTAGCTCGGGGAGCTGGGAGACCCAGTACTTC	CASSSGSWETQYF
TRBD1	TRBV5-4	-	TRBJ2-7	TGTGCCAGCAGCTTGGATGGGACAGGGTTTGCCGAGCAGTACTTC	CASSLDGTGFAEQYF
-	TRBV7-3	few	TRBJ2-1	TGTGCCAGCAGCTCAGCGGTTAGCTCCTACAATGAGCAGTTCTTC	CASSSAVSSYNEQFF
TRBD1	TRBV7-9	-	TRBJ1-2	TGTGCCAGCAGCTTGGAACAGGGGGCAAGGGACTATGGCTACACCTTC	CASSLEQGARDYGYTF
-	TRBV7-9	-	TRBJ1-2	TGTGCCAGCAGCTTAGGCTTAGCCCTCTATGGCTACACCTTC	CASSLGLALYGYTF
-	TRBV6-2/TRBV6-3	few	TRBJ2-3	TGTGCCAGCAGTTACTTAAACCAGGGACTCGGAGATACGCAGTATTTT	CASSYLNQGLGDTQYF